This T cell receptor beta chain was obtained from a study of blood T cell repertoires in COVID-19. Sequenced by immunoSEQ multiplex PCR; TCRdb stores in-frame clones only, minus some. The repertoire includes 200,000 to 300,000 clones, around 87% of them detected once, and about 2.5% sits in the top ten. There are 13 residues in the CDR3. The germline CDR1 and CDR2 sequences are SGDLS and YYNGEE. Trimming at V came to 1 base and at J to 9 bases, leaving 3 bases not matched to a gene. The sequencing input was peripheral blood. The origin of this receptor is a woman aged 45-59 years with acute or convalescent COVID-19. The chain couples TRBV9 to TRBJ2-1; 8 bases are a match to TRBD1. The CDR3 coding sequence is TGTGCCAGCAGCGTAACTACAGGGGGTGAGCAGTTCTTC. It codes for CASSVTTGGEQFF.